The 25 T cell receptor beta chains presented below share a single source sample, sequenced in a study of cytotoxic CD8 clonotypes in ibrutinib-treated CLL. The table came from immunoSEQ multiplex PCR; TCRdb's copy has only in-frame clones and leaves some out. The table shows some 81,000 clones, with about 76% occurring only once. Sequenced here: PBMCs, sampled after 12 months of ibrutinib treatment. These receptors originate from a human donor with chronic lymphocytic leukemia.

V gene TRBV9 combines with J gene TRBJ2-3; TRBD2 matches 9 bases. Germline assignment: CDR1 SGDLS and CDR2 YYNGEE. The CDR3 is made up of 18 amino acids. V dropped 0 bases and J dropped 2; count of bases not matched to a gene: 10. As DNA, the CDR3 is TGTGCCAGCAGCGTAGGGAGAGGAGGGACTAGCCTCACAGATACGCAGTATTTT. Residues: CASSVGRGGTSLTDTQYF. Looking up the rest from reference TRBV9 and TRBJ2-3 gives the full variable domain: DSGVTQTPKHLITATGQRVTLRCSPRSGDLSVYWYQQSLDQGLQFLIQYYNGEERAKGNILERFSAQQFPDLHSELNLSSLELGDSALYFCASSVGRGGTSLTDTQYFGPGTRLTVL.

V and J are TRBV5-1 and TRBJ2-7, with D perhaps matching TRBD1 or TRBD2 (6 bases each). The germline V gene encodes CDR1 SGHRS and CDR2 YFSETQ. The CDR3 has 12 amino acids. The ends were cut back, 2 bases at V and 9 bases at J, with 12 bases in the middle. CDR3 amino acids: CASSFPGGVQYF. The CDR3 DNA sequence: TGCGCCAGCAGCTTCCCCGGGGGCGTGCAGTACTTC.

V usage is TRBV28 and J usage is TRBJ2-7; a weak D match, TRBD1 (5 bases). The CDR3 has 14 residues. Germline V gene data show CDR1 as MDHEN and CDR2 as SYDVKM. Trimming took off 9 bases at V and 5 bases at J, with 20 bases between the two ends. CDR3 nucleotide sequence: TGTGCCAGGCCCCCCCCCACAGGAGACCACGAGCAGTACTTC. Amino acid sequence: CARPPPTGDHEQYF.

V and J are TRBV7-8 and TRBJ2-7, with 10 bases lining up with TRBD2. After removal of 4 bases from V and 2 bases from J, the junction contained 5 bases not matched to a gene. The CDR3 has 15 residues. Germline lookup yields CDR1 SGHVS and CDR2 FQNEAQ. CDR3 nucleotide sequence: TGTGCCAGCAGCTACAGGACTAGCGGCCCCTACGAGCAGTACTTC. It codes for CASSYRTSGPYEQYF.

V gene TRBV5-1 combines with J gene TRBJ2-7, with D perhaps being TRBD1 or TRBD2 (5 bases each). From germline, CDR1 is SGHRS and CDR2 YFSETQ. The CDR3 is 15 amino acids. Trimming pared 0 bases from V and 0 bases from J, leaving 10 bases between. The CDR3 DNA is TGCGCCAGCAGCTTGGTGGGGGACCCCTCCTACGAGCAGTACTTC. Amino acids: CASSLVGDPSYEQYF.

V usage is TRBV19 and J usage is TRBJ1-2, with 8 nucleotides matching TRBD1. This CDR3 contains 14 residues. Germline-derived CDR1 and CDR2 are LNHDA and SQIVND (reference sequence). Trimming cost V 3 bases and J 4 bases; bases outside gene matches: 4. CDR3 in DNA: TGTGCCAGTAGTATCCCAGGGGGCTTCTATGGCTACACCTTC. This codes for CASSIPGGFYGYTF. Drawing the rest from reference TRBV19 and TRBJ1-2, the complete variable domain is DGGITQSPKYLFRKEGQNVTLSCEQNLNHDAMYWYRQDPGQGLRLIYYSQIVNDFQKGDIAEGYSVSREKKESFPLTVTSAQKNPTAFYLCASSIPGGFYGYTFGSGTRLTVV.

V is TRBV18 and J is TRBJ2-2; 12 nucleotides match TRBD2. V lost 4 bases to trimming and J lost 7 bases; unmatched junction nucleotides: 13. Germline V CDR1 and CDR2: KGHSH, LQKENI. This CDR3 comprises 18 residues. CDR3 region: CASSQTSGSPTGGGELFF. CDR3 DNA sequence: TGTGCCAGCTCACAGACTAGCGGGAGCCCCACCGGGGGCGGGGAGCTGTTTTTT.

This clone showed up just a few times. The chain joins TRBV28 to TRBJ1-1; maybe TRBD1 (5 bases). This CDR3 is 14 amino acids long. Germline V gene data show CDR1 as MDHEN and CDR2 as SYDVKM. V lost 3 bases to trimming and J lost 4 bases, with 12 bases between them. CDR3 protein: CASSLARVSTEAFF. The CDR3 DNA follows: TGTGCCAGCAGTTTGGCCAGGGTGAGCACTGAAGCTTTCTTT. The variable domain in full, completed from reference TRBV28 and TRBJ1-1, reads DVKVTQSSRYLVKRTGEKVFLECVQDMDHENMFWYRQDPGLGLRLIYFSYDVKMKEKGDIPEGYSVSREKKERFSLILESASTNQTSMYLCASSLARVSTEAFFGQGTRLTVV.

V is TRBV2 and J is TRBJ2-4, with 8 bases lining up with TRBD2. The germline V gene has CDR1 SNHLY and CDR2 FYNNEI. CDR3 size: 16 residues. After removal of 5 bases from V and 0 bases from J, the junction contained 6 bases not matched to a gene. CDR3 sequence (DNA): TGTGCCAGCAGTCCCGGACTAGCCATAGCCAAAAACATTCAGTACTTC. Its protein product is CASSPGLAIAKNIQYF.

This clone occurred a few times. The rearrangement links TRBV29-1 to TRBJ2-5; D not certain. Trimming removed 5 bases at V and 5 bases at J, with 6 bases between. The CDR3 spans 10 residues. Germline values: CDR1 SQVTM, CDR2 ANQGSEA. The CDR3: CSVTPETQYF. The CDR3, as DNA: TGCAGCGTTACCCCGGAGACCCAGTACTTC.

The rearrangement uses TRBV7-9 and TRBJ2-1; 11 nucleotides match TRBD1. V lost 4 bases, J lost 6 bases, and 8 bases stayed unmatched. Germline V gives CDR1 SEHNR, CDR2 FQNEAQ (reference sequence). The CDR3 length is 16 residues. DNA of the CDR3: TGTGCCAGCAGCTACCTGACGGGACAGGGGGTCAATGAGCAGTTCTTC. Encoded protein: CASSYLTGQGVNEQFF.

DNA for the CDR3: TGTGCTAGTGGCAGCTCTGGGGCCAACGTCCTGACTTTC. This codes for CASGSSGANVLTF. The J gene is TRBJ2-6, the V gene TRBV12-5; no clear D gene. Looked up from germline, CDR1 is LGHNT and CDR2 is FRNRAP. The CDR3 extends over 13 amino acids. The ends were cut back, 6 bases at V and 0 bases at J, with 3 bases in the middle. Full variable domain (rest looked up from reference TRBV12-5 and TRBJ2-6): DARVTQTPRHKVTEMGQEVTMRCQPILGHNTVFWYRQTMMQGLELLAYFRNRAPLDDSGMPKDRFSAEMPDATLATLKIQPSEPRDSAVYFCASGSSGANVLTFGAGSRLTVL.

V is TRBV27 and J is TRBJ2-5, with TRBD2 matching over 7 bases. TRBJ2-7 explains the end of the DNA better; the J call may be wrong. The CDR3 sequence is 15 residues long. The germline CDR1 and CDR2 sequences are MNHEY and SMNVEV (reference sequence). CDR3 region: CASSSGGGPSYEQYF. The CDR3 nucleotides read TGTGCCAGCAGTTCTGGGGGAGGGCCCTCCTACGAGCAGTACTTC.

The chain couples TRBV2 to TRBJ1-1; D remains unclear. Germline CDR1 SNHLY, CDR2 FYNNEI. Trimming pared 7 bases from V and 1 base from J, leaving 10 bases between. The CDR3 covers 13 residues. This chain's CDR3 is CASTRETNTEAFF. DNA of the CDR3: TGTGCCAGCACTCGAGAGACGAACACTGAAGCTTTCTTT.

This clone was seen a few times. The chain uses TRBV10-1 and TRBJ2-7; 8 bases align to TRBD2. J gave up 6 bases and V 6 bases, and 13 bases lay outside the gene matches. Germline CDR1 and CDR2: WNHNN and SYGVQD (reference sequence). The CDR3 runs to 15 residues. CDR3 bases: TGCGCCAGCAGGGATCCTAGCGGGTGGTTTCGCGAGCAGTACTTC. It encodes CASRDPSGWFREQYF.

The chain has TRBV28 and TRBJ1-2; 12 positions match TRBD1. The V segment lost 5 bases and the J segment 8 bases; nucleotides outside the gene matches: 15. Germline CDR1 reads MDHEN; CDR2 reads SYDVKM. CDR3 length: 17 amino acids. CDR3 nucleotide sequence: TGTGCCAGCAGTCCTGGAGGGACAGGGGGCGCGTTGGAGGGCTACACCTTC. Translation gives CASSPGGTGGALEGYTF.

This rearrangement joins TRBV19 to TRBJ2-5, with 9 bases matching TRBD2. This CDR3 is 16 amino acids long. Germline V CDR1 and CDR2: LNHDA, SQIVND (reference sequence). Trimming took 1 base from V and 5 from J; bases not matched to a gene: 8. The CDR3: CASSIAARGGRETQYF. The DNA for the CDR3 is TGTGCCAGTAGTATAGCTGCGCGGGGGGGCCGGGAGACCCAGTACTTC. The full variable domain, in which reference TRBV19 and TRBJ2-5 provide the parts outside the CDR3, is DGGITQSPKYLFRKEGQNVTLSCEQNLNHDAMYWYRQDPGQGLRLIYYSQIVNDFQKGDIAEGYSVSREKKESFPLTVTSAQKNPTAFYLCASSIAARGGRETQYFGPGTRLLVL.

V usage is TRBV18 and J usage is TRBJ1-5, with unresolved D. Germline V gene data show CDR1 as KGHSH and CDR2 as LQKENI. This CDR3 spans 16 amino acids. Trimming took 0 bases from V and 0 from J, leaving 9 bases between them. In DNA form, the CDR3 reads TGTGCCAGCTCACCACCGGGGAGTCATAGCAATCAGCCCCAGCATTTT. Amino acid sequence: CASSPPGSHSNQPQHF.

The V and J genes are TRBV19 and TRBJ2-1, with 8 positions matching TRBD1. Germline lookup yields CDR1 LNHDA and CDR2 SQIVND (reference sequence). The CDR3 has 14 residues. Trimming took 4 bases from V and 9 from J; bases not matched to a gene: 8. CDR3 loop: CASSTDRTGSEQFF. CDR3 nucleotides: TGTGCCAGTAGTACCGACAGGACAGGGAGTGAGCAGTTCTTC.

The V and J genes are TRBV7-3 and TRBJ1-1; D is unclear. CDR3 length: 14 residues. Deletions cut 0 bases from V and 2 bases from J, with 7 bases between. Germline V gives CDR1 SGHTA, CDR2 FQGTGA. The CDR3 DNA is TGTGCCAGCAGCTTAACTGGGCCTAACACTGAAGCTTTCTTT. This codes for CASSLTGPNTEAFF.

The CDR3 sequence: CASSFGAGNLGYTF. The CDR3 nucleotides are TGTGCCAGCAGTTTCGGGGCAGGGAACCTAGGCTACACCTTC. The chain is built from TRBV28 and TRBJ1-2; possible D gene TRBD1, 5 bases. V lost 3 bases, J lost 8 bases, and 16 bases lay in between. The V gene's germline CDR1 is MDHEN and CDR2 SYDVKM. This CDR3 comprises 14 residues.

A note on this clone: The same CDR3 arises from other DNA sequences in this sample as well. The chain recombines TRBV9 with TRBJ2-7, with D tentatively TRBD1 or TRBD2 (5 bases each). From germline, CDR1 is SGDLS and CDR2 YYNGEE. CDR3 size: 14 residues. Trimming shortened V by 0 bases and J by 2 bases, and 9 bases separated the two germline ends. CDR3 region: CASSVEEGPYEQYF. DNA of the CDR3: TGTGCCAGCAGCGTAGAAGAGGGGCCCTACGAGCAGTACTTC. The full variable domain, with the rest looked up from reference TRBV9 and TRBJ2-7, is DSGVTQTPKHLITATGQRVTLRCSPRSGDLSVYWYQQSLDQGLQFLIQYYNGEERAKGNILERFSAQQFPDLHSELNLSSLELGDSALYFCASSVEEGPYEQYFGPGTRLTVT.

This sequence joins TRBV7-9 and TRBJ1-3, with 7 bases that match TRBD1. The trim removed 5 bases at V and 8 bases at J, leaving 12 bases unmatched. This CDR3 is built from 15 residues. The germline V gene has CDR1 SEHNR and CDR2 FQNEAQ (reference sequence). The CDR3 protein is CASSPQGGGVDTIYF. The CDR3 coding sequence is TGTGCCAGCAGCCCGCAGGGGGGAGGAGTGGACACCATATATTTT.

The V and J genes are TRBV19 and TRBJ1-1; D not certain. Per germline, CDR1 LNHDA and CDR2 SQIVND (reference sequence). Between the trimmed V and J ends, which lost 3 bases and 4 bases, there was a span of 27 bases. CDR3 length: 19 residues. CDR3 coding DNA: TGTGCCAGTAGTATTATGATGGACTGGGCAGGAGGATTGGGCACTGAAGCTTTCTTT. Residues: CASSIMMDWAGGLGTEAFF.

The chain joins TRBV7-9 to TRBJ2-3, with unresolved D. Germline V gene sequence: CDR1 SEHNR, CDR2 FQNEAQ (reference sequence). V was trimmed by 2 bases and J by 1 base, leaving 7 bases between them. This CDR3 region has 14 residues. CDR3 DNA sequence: TGTGCCAGCAGCTTAACGGGCGGCACAGATACGCAGTATTTT. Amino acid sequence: CASSLTGGTDTQYF. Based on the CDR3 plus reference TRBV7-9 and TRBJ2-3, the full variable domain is DTGVSQNPRHKITKRGQNVTFRCDPISEHNRLYWYRQTLGQGPEFLTYFQNEAQLEKSRLLSDRFSAERPKGSFSTLEIQRTEQGDSAMYLCASSLTGGTDTQYFGPGTRLTVL.